A selection of T cell receptor beta chains follows, all from one sample in a study of CD8 T cells in ankylosing spondylitis. Via MiXCR, TCRdb re-called the 5' RACE reads, giving one row per CDR3 protein. The sample has over 600,000 distinct CDR3 sequences; under 20% are singletons. Sequencing input: blood, either unsorted or a sorted T cell fraction (not recorded which). The origin of the receptors is a male donor with ankylosing spondylitis. Both conserved end residues are part of each CDR3. Each record gives: J gene, clone size, D gene, V gene, CDR3 protein, CDR3 DNA. The D gene is left open where the match is weak. Clone size is shown for a subset of rows, as once, few, many or a class of expanded clone.

TRBJ1-2 | few | NA | TRBV15 | CATSKDLDRLSYGYTF | TGTGCCACCAGCAAAGACCTAGACAGGCTAAGCTATGGCTACACCTTC
TRBJ2-7 | NA | NA | TRBV4-1 | CASSQELTEDYEQYF | TGCGCCAGCAGCCAAGAGTTGACAGAAGACTACGAGCAGTACTTC
TRBJ1-2 | few | TRBD1 | TRBV25-1 | CASSFTGGAGYTF | TGTGCCAGCAGTTTCACAGGGGGCGCAGGCTACACCTTC
TRBJ1-5 | NA | TRBD1 | TRBV6-1 | CASRTGTWGSNQPQHF | TGTGCCAGCAGGACAGGGACTTGGGGAAGCAATCAGCCCCAGCATTTT
TRBJ2-3 | NA | NA | TRBV29-1 | CSVWGDTQYF | TGCAGCGTTTGGGGAGATACGCAGTATTTT
TRBJ2-2 | few | NA | TRBV20-1 | CSARAPEKGNTGELFF | TGCAGTGCTAGAGCTCCCGAGAAGGGGAACACCGGGGAGCTGTTTTTT
TRBJ2-5 | NA | NA | TRBV2 | CASSEWGTAETQYF | TGTGCCAGCAGTGAATGGGGAACAGCAGAGACCCAGTACTTC
TRBJ1-4 | once | NA | TRBV5-5 | CASSSGSSEKLFF | TGTGCCAGCAGTAGTGGTAGCAGTGAAAAACTGTTTTTT
TRBJ2-7 | few | NA | TRBV7-2 | CASSAYAKPSEQYF | TGTGCCAGCAGCGCCTATGCTAAGCCTTCCGAGCAGTACTTC
TRBJ1-2 | NA | NA | TRBV7-2 | CASSSGRYYGYTF | TGTGCCAGCAGCTCGGGACGGTACTATGGCTACACCTTC
TRBJ2-1 | NA | NA | TRBV27 | CASSFSRGDNEQFF | TGTGCCAGCAGTTTTTCCAGGGGTGACAATGAGCAGTTCTTC
TRBJ2-1 | few | NA | TRBV29-1 | CSVGTQSSYNEQFF | TGCAGCGTAGGGACTCAAAGCTCCTACAATGAGCAGTTCTTC
TRBJ1-5 | few | TRBD1 | TRBV4-1 | CASRPTGSNQPQHF | TGCGCCAGCAGACCGACAGGGAGCAATCAGCCCCAGCATTTT
TRBJ1-1 | many | NA | TRBV12-3/TRBV12-4 | CASSRDTEAFF | TGTGCCAGCAGCCGGGACACTGAAGCTTTCTTT
TRBJ2-7 | NA | TRBD1 | TRBV6-1 | CASRGGGQGYEQYF | TGTGCCAGCAGGGGGGGAGGACAGGGCTACGAGCAGTACTTC
TRBJ1-1 | few | NA | TRBV12-3/TRBV12-4 | CASSLNAGVDTEAFF | TGTGCCAGCAGTTTAAATGCAGGGGTGGACACTGAAGCTTTCTTT
TRBJ2-7 | NA | TRBD1 | TRBV12-3/TRBV12-4 | CASSPDRVRREQYF | TGTGCCAGCAGTCCGGACAGGGTACGGCGAGAGCAGTACTTC
TRBJ1-2 | few | TRBD1 | TRBV18 | CASSPGTGTNGYTF | TGTGCCAGCTCACCAGGGACAGGGACTAATGGCTACACCTTC
TRBJ2-2 | few | NA | TRBV5-1 | CASSLGVTATGELFF | TGCGCCAGCAGCTTGGGGGTGACAGCCACCGGGGAGCTGTTTTTT
TRBJ2-1 | NA | TRBD2 | TRBV24-1 | CATSDSKRSGVSNEQFF | TGTGCCACCAGTGATTCGAAGCGTAGCGGGGTTTCTAATGAGCAGTTCTTC
TRBJ2-4 | few | NA | TRBV4-3 | CASSQVLDGVNIQYF | TGCGCCAGCAGCCAAGTTTTGGACGGAGTAAACATTCAGTACTTC
TRBJ2-2 | NA | NA | TRBV12-3/TRBV12-4 | CASRGAGNTGELFF | TGTGCCAGCAGGGGAGCTGGGAACACCGGGGAGCTGTTTTTT
TRBJ2-7 | NA | TRBD2 | TRBV7-2 | CASSWAGVSYEQYF | TGTGCCAGCAGCTGGGCGGGAGTATCCTACGAGCAGTACTTC
TRBJ1-2 | few | NA | TRBV5-6 | CASSLGTVSYGYTF | TGTGCCAGCAGCTTGGGGACAGTTTCGTATGGCTACACCTTC
TRBJ2-1 | many | NA | TRBV4-3 | CASSQGTAYYNEQFF | TGCGCCAGCAGCCAAGGGACAGCCTATTACAATGAGCAGTTCTTC
TRBJ2-7 | NA | NA | TRBV27 | CASSPLNGFSGYEQYF | TGTGCCAGCAGTCCTCTGAATGGGTTTTCAGGCTACGAGCAGTACTTC
TRBJ2-5 | NA | NA | TRBV29-1 | CSGGGGRETGETQYF | TGCAGCGGCGGGGGCGGTAGGGAAACTGGGGAGACCCAGTACTTC
TRBJ2-1 | few | TRBD2 | TRBV29-1 | CSVEGGLAGSYNEQFF | TGCAGCGTTGAAGGGGGACTAGCGGGATCCTACAATGAGCAGTTCTTC
TRBJ2-5 | NA | TRBD1 | TRBV15 | CATSRAGTGLGKETQYF | TGTGCCACCAGCAGAGCGGGGACAGGGCTGGGGAAAGAGACCCAGTACTTC
TRBJ2-2 | NA | NA | TRBV4-1 | CASSQATRVNTGELFF | TGCGCCAGCAGCCAGGCGACTAGAGTGAACACCGGGGAGCTGTTTTTT
TRBJ1-1 | few | TRBD1 | TRBV20-1 | CSARESGTGKGAFF | TGCAGTGCTAGAGAATCCGGGACAGGCAAAGGAGCTTTCTTT
TRBJ2-7 | NA | NA | TRBV5-1 | CASSLGAATYYEQYF | TGCGCCAGCAGCTTGGGTGCCGCAACCTACTACGAGCAGTACTTC
TRBJ2-2 | few | NA | TRBV24-1 | CATSDRDANTGELFF | TGTGCCACCAGTGATCGGGACGCCAACACCGGGGAGCTGTTTTTT
TRBJ2-7 | few | TRBD2 | TRBV6-1 | CATQRSGDYEQYF | TGTGCCACCCAGAGAAGCGGGGACTACGAGCAGTACTTC
TRBJ2-1 | NA | NA | TRBV11-3 | CASSLDQGSYNEQFF | TGTGCCAGCAGCTTAGATCAGGGGTCCTACAATGAGCAGTTCTTC
TRBJ2-3 | many | NA | TRBV7-3 | CASSLRTGTGGTDTQYF | TGTGCCAGCAGCTTACGGACGGGAACGGGAGGCACAGATACGCAGTATTTT
TRBJ1-4 | NA | NA | TRBV7-8 | CASSPPAGEELFF | TGTGCCAGCAGCCCTCCCGCGGGTGAAGAACTGTTTTTT